This T cell receptor beta chain was profiled in a study of blood T cell repertoires in COVID-19. Here immunoSEQ multiplex PCR was the method, and the copy in TCRdb shows in-frame clones only, minus some. The sample carries over 200,000 clones, about 88% recorded once. The CDR3 sequence is 15 residues long. Germline CDR1 is SGHNT and CDR2 is YYREEE (reference sequence). V shed 0 bases and J shed 4 bases, with 11 bases lying between them. This clone was seen once. Sequencing used peripheral blood. The sequence was collected from a man aged 35-49 years with acute or convalescent COVID-19. The chain couples TRBV5-4 to TRBJ2-1; D is perhaps TRBD1 (5 bases). CDR3 bases: TGTGCCAGCAGCTTGGTGACAGAGTCATACAATGAGCAGTTCTTC. Protein product: CASSLVTESYNEQFF.